This T cell receptor (beta chain) was identified in a study of T cells after yellow fever vaccination. Overall study findings and caveats: Post-booster repertoires contained most primary-vaccination clones again (roughly 95% CD4, 85% to 90% CD8).

TCRdb re-analysed the 5' RACE reads in MiXCR, keeping a single row per CDR3 protein. The sample records over 150,000 distinct CDR3 sequences, approximately 6.2% being singletons. This clonotype has ten or more counts. The antigen is unknown. This sequence originates from a man younger than 30 who received the YFV17D yellow fever vaccine. Sample: CD4+ T cells sorted from PBMCs, taken on the day of the first yellow fever vaccination.

The DNA for the CDR3 is TGCAGTGCTAGCCCCGGACTCGGAACGGGTTACGAGCAGTACTTC. It encodes CSASPGLGTGYEQYF. V gene TRBV20-1 combines with J gene TRBJ2-7, with a weak D call TRBD2 (5 bases). Trimming removed 3 bases at V and 4 bases at J, with 19 bases between. This CDR3 region has 15 residues. Germline CDR1 is DFQATT and CDR2 is SNEGSKA (reference sequence).